The 19 T cell receptor beta chains below come from one sample, sequenced in a study of cytomegalovirus exposure and HLA in healthy donors. 13 Jbeta primers and 60 Vbeta primers were used for the PCR. Assay: immunoSEQ multiplex PCR; the TCRdb copy retains only in-frame clones and omits some. The table records over 150,000 clones, approximately 74% of them present only once. What was sequenced was PBMCs. These TCRs come from a man aged 18 to 30 in good health and CMV-seronegative.

The chain combines TRBV7-2 with TRBJ1-2, with D possibly TRBD1 on 5 matching bases. Trimming cost V 4 bases and J 10 bases, with 13 bases left between them. Germline loops: CDR1 SGHTA, CDR2 FQGNSA. The CDR3 runs to 12 residues. The CDR3: CASSWRGEAYTF. CDR3 nucleotides: TGTGCCAGCAGCTGGCGGGGGGAGGCCTACACCTTC.

V is TRBV6-4 and J is TRBJ1-1; D possibly corresponds to TRBD1 (6 bases). The germline gives CDR1 MRHNA, CDR2 SNTAGT. CDR3 length: 15 amino acids. Trimming shortened V by 0 bases and J by 5 bases, and 13 bases separated the two germline ends. In DNA, the CDR3 is TGTGCCAGCAGTGACTCGACCAGGGGCCGGACTGAAGCTTTCTTT. It specifies CASSDSTRGRTEAFF.

The rearrangement uses TRBV5-6 and TRBJ2-1; 8 bases are a match to TRBD1. The CDR3 totals 15 residues. V lost 5 bases, J lost 2 bases, and 6 bases stayed unmatched. Germline CDR1 is SGHDT and CDR2 is YYEEEE. The CDR3 loop reads CASRVRDRPYNEQFF. The CDR3 DNA reads TGTGCCAGCAGAGTACGGGACAGGCCCTACAATGAGCAGTTCTTC.

The chain carries TRBV5-4 and TRBJ2-2; tentative D call: TRBD1 (5 bases). Germline loops: CDR1 SGHNT, CDR2 YYREEE (reference sequence). V shed 5 bases and J shed 0 bases, with 11 bases lying between them. This CDR3 contains 15 residues. DNA for the CDR3: TGTGCCAGCAGGGGGCAGGGATCGAACACCGGGGAGCTGTTTTTT. This codes for CASRGQGSNTGELFF.

This chain connects TRBV4-1 to TRBJ1-6; D uncertain. Germline V gives CDR1 MGHRA, CDR2 YSYEKL. This CDR3 region has 16 residues. With 0 bases removed from V and 4 bases from J, the gap between germline ends came to 10 bases. CDR3 nucleotide sequence: TGCGCCAGCAGCCAAGATTCTGTACTATATAATTCACCCCTCCACTTT. As protein: CASSQDSVLYNSPLHF.

The gene calls are TRBV5-1 and TRBJ1-1, with D possibly matching TRBD1 (5 bases). This CDR3 has 16 residues. Germline CDR1 reads SGHRS; CDR2 reads YFSETQ. V lost 4 bases, J lost 1 base, and 17 bases lay in between. The CDR3 DNA sequence: TGCGCCAGCAGCCCTCCGGTCTTTACAGGGAACACTGAAGCTTTCTTT. It codes for CASSPPVFTGNTEAFF. The full variable domain, rest sourced from reference TRBV5-1 and TRBJ1-1, is KAGVTQTPRYLIKTRGQQVTLSCSPISGHRSVSWYQQTPGQGLQFLFEYFSETQRNKGNFPGRFSGRQFSNSRSEMNVSTLELGDSALYLCASSPPVFTGNTEAFFGQGTRLTVV.

The chain carries TRBV6-5 and TRBJ1-4; possible D gene TRBD1, 5 bases. In germline, CDR1 is MNHEY, CDR2 SVGAGI. Trimming shortened V by 6 bases and J by 0 bases, and 11 bases separated the two germline ends. This CDR3 has 15 residues. The CDR3, as DNA: TGTGCCAGCAGGGCACCGGGGGCAACTAATGAAAAACTGTTTTTT. It translates to CASRAPGATNEKLFF.

The rearrangement joins TRBV5-8 to TRBJ1-1; 7 bases line up with TRBD1. V lost 3 bases, J lost 6 bases, and 5 bases stayed unmatched. Germline loops: CDR1 SGHTS, CDR2 YDEGEE. The CDR3 has 13 residues. The CDR3 sequence is CASSSRQGSEAFF. The CDR3, as DNA: TGTGCCAGCAGCTCTCGACAGGGTTCTGAAGCTTTCTTT.

This chain links TRBV4-1 with TRBJ1-6; a possible D gene is TRBD1 (6 bases). CDR1 and CDR2 (germline): MGHRA, YSYEKL. The CDR3 totals 18 residues. With 2 bases removed from V and 10 bases from J, the gap between germline ends came to 24 bases. The DNA for the CDR3 is TGCGCCAGCAGCCAACTTATGACAGGTGGGGTGAGAGGGTCACCCCTCCACTTT. Translating gives CASSQLMTGGVRGSPLHF.

The rearrangement links TRBV5-6 to TRBJ2-5, with 8 bases aligning to TRBD2. V trimming: 4 bases; J trimming: 2 bases; junction bases outside the gene matches: 7. The length of the CDR3 is 15 residues. Germline V gene sequence: CDR1 SGHDT, CDR2 YYEEEE. CDR3 in DNA: TGTGCCAGCAGCAAACTAGCGGAGAGACAAGAGACCCAGTACTTC. It encodes CASSKLAERQETQYF.

This sequence joins TRBV6-5 and TRBJ1-3; a weak D match, TRBD1 (5 bases). The CDR3 loop spans 16 amino acids. Per germline, CDR1 MNHEY and CDR2 SVGAGI. V lost 2 bases and J lost 1, with 12 bases in between. The CDR3 DNA reads TGTGCCAGCAGTTACCGGCAGGGAACATCTGGAAACACCATATATTTT. Encoded protein: CASSYRQGTSGNTIYF.

The chain employs TRBV4-1 and TRBJ1-6; 8 bases map to TRBD1. Per the germline V gene, CDR1 is MGHRA and CDR2 is YSYEKL. J lost 5 bases, V lost 4 bases, and 7 bases had no gene match. CDR3 length equals 16 residues. CDR3 protein: CASSPGGRGHNSPLHF. Written as DNA, the CDR3 is TGCGCCAGCAGCCCGGGGGGCAGGGGGCATAATTCACCCCTCCACTTT.

A note on this clone: Relative to the germline gene, one junction end is altered; a read error may explain this. The chain has TRBV7-9 and TRBJ2-6; no clear D gene. There are 18 residues in the CDR3. Germline V gene sequence: CDR1 SEHNR, CDR2 FQNEAQ (reference sequence). The DNA for the CDR3 is TGTTCCAGCAGCTTATTTGGGCAGATGAGCTCTGGGGCCAACGTCCTGACTTTC. This codes for CSSSLFGQMSSGANVLTF.

This rearrangement joins TRBV5-1 to TRBJ1-3; D gene unclear. Trimming removed 3 bases at V and 0 bases at J, with 10 bases between. The germline V gene encodes CDR1 SGHRS and CDR2 YFSETQ. This CDR3 contains 15 residues. CDR3 in DNA: TGCGCCAGCAGCTCGACTGAGAACTCTGGAAACACCATATATTTT. Its protein product is CASSSTENSGNTIYF.

Turning to this clone: A far larger clone differs by one base, so this is likely a read error. This chain joins TRBV5-1 and TRBJ1-4; unclear D gene. This CDR3 has 15 amino acids. V lost 0 bases and J 4 bases, leaving 10 bases between the germline ends. The germline V gene encodes CDR1 SGHRS and CDR2 YFSETQ. The CDR3 bases are TGCGCCAGCAGCTTGGATTTAGAGATTAATGAAAAACTGTTTTTT. Translation: CASSLDLEINEKLFF.

DNA of the CDR3: TGTGCCAGTAGTACACGGACTAGCGGGGGACGAGAGACCCAGTACTTC. This sequence encodes CASSTRTSGGRETQYF. The gene calls are TRBV19 and TRBJ2-5; 13 nucleotides align to TRBD2. The germline V gene encodes CDR1 LNHDA and CDR2 SQIVND (reference sequence). V was pared by 4 bases and J by 4 bases, with 6 bases of the junction left unmatched. There are 16 residues in the CDR3.

V gene TRBV9 combines with J gene TRBJ2-1; 11 nucleotides match TRBD2. Per the germline V gene, CDR1 is SGDLS and CDR2 is YYNGEE. This CDR3 has 18 amino acids. The V and J ends lost 4 bases and 0 bases, in that order; junction bases with no gene match: 9. The CDR3 DNA follows: TGTGCCAGCAGCCCCCTGGGACTAGCGGATAGCTCCTACAATGAGCAGTTCTTC. Protein: CASSPLGLADSSYNEQFF.

The chain joins TRBV7-6 to TRBJ2-3; D may be TRBD2 (6 bases). Trimming removed 2 bases at V and 2 bases at J, with 14 bases between. Germline values: CDR1 SGHVS, CDR2 FNYEAQ. This CDR3 spans 16 amino acids. In DNA form, the CDR3 reads TGTGCCAGCAGCTTAAAAGTGGGCGGGGACACAGATACGCAGTATTTT. It encodes CASSLKVGGDTDTQYF.

V usage is TRBV6-6 and J usage is TRBJ2-1; 7 bases are shared with TRBD1. V lost 2 bases to trimming and J lost 8 bases; unmatched junction nucleotides: 6. In germline, CDR1 is MNHNY, CDR2 SVGAGI (reference sequence). The CDR3 sequence is 14 residues long. CDR3 sequence reads: CASSYLTGIYEQFF. CDR3 DNA sequence: TGTGCCAGCAGTTACCTGACAGGGATTTATGAGCAGTTCTTC.